A selection of T cell receptor beta chains follows, all from one sample in a study of cytomegalovirus exposure and HLA in healthy donors. Here immunoSEQ multiplex PCR was the method, and the copy in TCRdb shows in-frame clones only, minus some. The data show over 250,000 clones, with about 85% seen just once and about 1% held by the top ten. The sample was PBMCs. Source of these receptors: a woman in her 30s in good health and CMV-seropositive. CDR3s include the opening cysteine and the closing phenylalanine or tryptophan. D genes are given only for firm matches. Clone size appears in some rows only: once, few, many, or a class for an expanded clone.

size,V,D,J,CDR3,DNA
NA,TRBV29-1,NA,TRBJ2-1,CSVVLVSHNEQFF,TGCAGCGTTGTACTAGTGTCCCACAATGAGCAGTTCTTC
few,TRBV27,NA,TRBJ2-7,CASRVLNEQYF,TGTGCCAGCAGGGTATTAAACGAGCAGTACTTC
few,TRBV18,NA,TRBJ2-7,CASSTVQPYEQYF,TGTGCCAGCTCTACCGTCCAGCCCTACGAGCAGTACTTC
NA,TRBV6-1,NA,TRBJ2-4,CASIEWRQNIQYF,TGTGCCAGCATTGAGTGGCGGCAAAACATTCAGTACTTC
few,TRBV4-3,TRBD1,TRBJ2-2,CASSQGQGSNTGELFF,TGCGCCAGCAGCCAAGGACAGGGGTCGAACACCGGGGAGCTGTTTTTT
NA,TRBV6-1,TRBD2,TRBJ2-1,CASSEVLPGLAFNEQFF,TGTGCCAGCAGTGAAGTCCTCCCGGGACTAGCTTTCAATGAGCAGTTCTTC
NA,TRBV30,NA,TRBJ2-5,CAWAKGFQETQYF,TGTGCTTGGGCTAAGGGCTTCCAAGAGACCCAGTACTTC
NA,TRBV5-1,NA,TRBJ1-1,CASSQIGGQLNTEAFF,TGCGCCAGCAGCCAGATAGGAGGACAGCTGAACACTGAAGCTTTCTTT
NA,TRBV28,TRBD2,TRBJ2-7,CASSLFRGDHEQYF,TGTGCCAGCAGTTTATTTCGGGGGGACCACGAGCAGTACTTC
NA,TRBV5-1,NA,TRBJ1-1,CASSPERGNTEAFF,TGCGCCAGCAGCCCAGAGAGGGGGAACACTGAAGCTTTCTTT
NA,TRBV28,TRBD2,TRBJ2-7,CASSLRGLGLAGSYEQYF,TGTGCCAGCAGTTTAAGGGGGTTAGGGCTAGCGGGCTCCTACGAGCAGTACTTC
few,TRBV19,NA,TRBJ1-1,CASSIGTPNTEAFF,TGTGCCAGTAGTATCGGGACACCGAACACTGAAGCTTTCTTT
NA,TRBV28,NA,TRBJ1-1,CASSFSQGGTEAFF,TGTGCCAGCAGTTTTTCCCAGGGTGGGACTGAAGCTTTCTTT
NA,TRBV27,NA,TRBJ1-4,CASRGRGRKNEKLFF,TGTGCCAGCAGGGGAAGGGGTCGCAAAAATGAAAAACTGTTTTTT
NA,TRBV6-1,NA,TRBJ2-1,CASSPTRNYNEQFF,TGTGCCAGCAGCCCAACTAGGAACTACAATGAGCAGTTCTTC
NA,TRBV29-1,NA,TRBJ2-3,CSVSGQGVTDTQYF,TGCAGCGTTTCAGGGCAAGGAGTCACAGATACGCAGTATTTT
NA,TRBV7-9,NA,TRBJ2-1,CASSAGIRYNEQFF,TGTGCCAGCAGCGCCGGGATCCGGTACAATGAGCAGTTCTTC
NA,TRBV6-5,TRBD2,TRBJ2-7,CASRLAGSSYEQYF,TGTGCCAGCAGACTAGCGGGCTCCTCCTACGAGCAGTACTTC
NA,TRBV4-1,NA,TRBJ1-5,CASSDAGAGVQPQHF,TGCGCCAGCAGTGACGCAGGGGCTGGAGTTCAGCCCCAGCATTTT
NA,TRBV6-5,NA,TRBJ2-2,CASSYGVTSSTGELFF,TGTGCCAGCAGTTACGGGGTGACTAGTTCCACCGGGGAGCTGTTTTTT
NA,TRBV18,NA,TRBJ1-1,CASSPDTRGTEAFF,TGTGCCAGCTCACCGGACACCAGGGGAACTGAAGCTTTCTTT
NA,TRBV6-4,NA,TRBJ2-2,CASSVQKGTGELFF,TGTGCCAGCAGTGTCCAAAAAGGGACCGGGGAGCTGTTTTTT
NA,TRBV7-2,TRBD1,TRBJ2-5,CASSSRTGVFGETQYF,TGTGCCAGCAGCTCCCGGACAGGGGTGTTCGGAGAGACCCAGTACTTC
NA,TRBV29-1,TRBD1,TRBJ2-5,CSVTYRGRETQYF,TGCAGCGTGACGTACAGGGGGAGGGAGACCCAGTACTTC
NA,TRBV7-9,NA,TRBJ1-2,CASSLTSSRAGYGYTF,TGTGCCAGCAGCTTAACCTCAAGCAGGGCAGGCTATGGCTACACCTTC
NA,TRBV12-5,NA,TRBJ1-2,CASGLEQGARYGYTF,TGTGCTAGTGGTTTGGAACAGGGTGCACGCTATGGCTACACCTTC
NA,TRBV27,NA,TRBJ2-5,CASSPPPFSGETQYF,TGTGCCAGCAGTCCACCCCCCTTTTCGGGAGAGACCCAGTACTTC
few,TRBV28,TRBD1,TRBJ1-2,CASLARGYRGISGYTF,TGTGCCAGCTTGGCGAGGGGGTACAGGGGGATTTCTGGCTACACCTTC